The 31 T cell receptor beta chains given below trace back to one sample, sequenced in a study of cytomegalovirus exposure and HLA in healthy donors. Researchers ran the PCR with 60 Vbeta and 13 Jbeta primers. Data came from immunoSEQ multiplex PCR; TCRdb stores just in-frame clones and leaves some out. This table holds under 200,000 clones, about 80% found once. Sequencing input: PBMCs. The receptors originated from a woman between 45 and 65 years old in good health and CMV-seropositive.

The V and J genes are TRBV27 and TRBJ2-7; D is possibly TRBD1 (7 bases). Trimming took off 6 bases at V and 5 bases at J, with 17 bases between the two ends. The CDR3 is 14 amino acids. CDR1 is MNHEY and CDR2 is SMNVEV in the germline V gene (reference sequence). As DNA, the CDR3 is TGTGCCAGCAGCCACTCAGGGGGGCCCCACGAGCAGTACTTC. Amino acids: CASSHSGGPHEQYF.

V is TRBV9 and J is TRBJ2-3, with 8 bases aligning to TRBD2. This CDR3 has 14 amino acids. CDR1 is SGDLS and CDR2 is YYNGEE in the germline V gene. Trimming took 3 bases from V and 3 from J; bases not matched to a gene: 3. The CDR3 here is CASSAQRGTDTQYF. For the CDR3, the DNA is TGTGCCAGCAGCGCCCAGCGGGGGACAGATACGCAGTATTTT. The whole variable domain, remainder taken from reference TRBV9 and TRBJ2-3, is DSGVTQTPKHLITATGQRVTLRCSPRSGDLSVYWYQQSLDQGLQFLIQYYNGEERAKGNILERFSAQQFPDLHSELNLSSLELGDSALYFCASSAQRGTDTQYFGPGTRLTVL.

In nucleotides, the CDR3 is TGTGCCAGCAGTTCCGGGGGCTCCTACGAGCAGTACTTC. This gives the protein CASSSGGSYEQYF. The chain carries TRBV6-5 and TRBJ2-7; D might be TRBD2 (6 bases). Trimming stripped 4 bases from V and 0 bases from J, with 7 bases between. Germline V CDR1 and CDR2: MNHEY, SVGAGI. The CDR3 runs 13 residues.

This chain connects TRBV6-6 to TRBJ2-7; D perhaps matches TRBD2 (6 bases). CDR1 is MNHNY, CDR2 SVGAGI, per germline (reference sequence). V was cut by 6 bases and J by 10 bases, with 13 bases left in between. This CDR3 has 11 amino acids. The CDR3 coding sequence is TGTGCCAGCAGCCTAAGGGACTTTCAGTACTTC. It encodes CASSLRDFQYF.

This clone has more than one count but fewer than ten. The chain couples TRBV7-2 to TRBJ2-7, with D possibly TRBD2 on 6 matching bases. V dropped 4 bases and J dropped 3 bases, with 13 bases sitting between them. CDR1 and CDR2 (germline): SGHTA, FQGNSA. The CDR3 length is 14 residues. As DNA, the CDR3 is TGTGCCAGCAGCTACCGGGGGAGGTTCTACGAGCAGTACTTC. Its translation: CASSYRGRFYEQYF.

The chain couples TRBV10-3 to TRBJ2-7; D unresolved. Germline V gives CDR1 ENHRY, CDR2 SYGVKD. The CDR3 has 14 amino acids. V was shortened by 2 bases and J by 2 bases, with 10 bases between the two germline ends. CDR3 sequence: CAISEASGAYEQYF. The CDR3 nucleotides are TGTGCCATCAGTGAGGCCTCCGGAGCCTACGAGCAGTACTTC.

The chain links TRBV19 to TRBJ1-2; D is perhaps TRBD1 (6 bases). Germline V gene data show CDR1 as LNHDA and CDR2 as SQIVND (reference sequence). Between the trimmed V and J ends, which lost 6 bases and 7 bases, there was a span of 18 bases. This CDR3 spans 14 amino acids. CDR3 sequence reads: CASSETGIGGGYTF. CDR3 DNA: TGTGCCAGTAGCGAGACAGGAATAGGCGGTGGCTACACCTTC.

This chain connects TRBV2 to TRBJ1-2; D may be TRBD1 (5 bases). The CDR3 consists of 11 residues. Trimming removed 8 bases at V and 5 bases at J, with 9 bases between. Germline V lookup: CDR1 SNHLY, CDR2 FYNNEI. CDR3 sequence: CASAQGYGYTF. The CDR3 DNA reads as TGTGCCAGCGCGCAGGGTTATGGCTACACCTTC. The entire variable domain, with the rest obtained from reference TRBV2 and TRBJ1-2, is as follows: EPEVTQTPSHQVTQMGQEVILRCVPISNHLYFYWYRQILGQKVEFLVSFYNNEISEKSEIFDDQFSVERPDGSNFTLKIRSTKLEDSAMYFCASAQGYGYTFGSGTRLTVV.

The rearrangement joins TRBV6-6 to TRBJ2-1; TRBD2 agrees at 12 bases. Germline CDR1 MNHNY, CDR2 SVGAGI (reference sequence). The CDR3 is 15 amino acids. Losses at the gene ends were 7 bases for V and 6 bases for J; bases not matched to a gene: 7. The CDR3 loop reads CASIETSGRFNEQFF. The CDR3 nucleotides read TGTGCCAGCATTGAGACTAGCGGGAGATTCAATGAGCAGTTCTTC.

Note on this clone: At one end the junction does not follow the germline gene, possibly because of a read error. V usage is TRBV7-9 and J usage is TRBJ1-2; possibly TRBD1 for D (6 bases). This CDR3 region has 15 residues. Germline V gives CDR1 SEHNR, CDR2 FQNEAQ (reference sequence). This CDR3 reads CSSSLAPDSSPGYTF. As DNA, the CDR3 is TGTTCCAGCAGCTTAGCGCCGGACAGCTCTCCTGGCTACACCTTC.

The V gene is TRBV19, the J gene TRBJ2-5, with a tentative D call TRBD2 (5 bases). The CDR3 is 15 amino acids. The germline CDR1 and CDR2 sequences are LNHDA and SQIVND (reference sequence). Trimming cost V 5 bases and J 6 bases, with 19 bases left between them. The CDR3 DNA is TGTGCCAGTAGTGATCCCGGGATGGGTGGGCAGACCCAGTACTTC. Translated: CASSDPGMGGQTQYF.

The chain recombines TRBV5-1 with TRBJ1-1; perhaps TRBD1 as D (6 bases). The V and J ends lost 2 bases and 4 bases respectively, with 9 bases between them. CDR1 is SGHRS, CDR2 YFSETQ, per germline. The CDR3 is 13 residues long. In nucleotides, the CDR3 is TGCGCCAGCAGCTTAATAGGGGGCACTGAAGCTTTCTTT. It codes for CASSLIGGTEAFF.

This clone was picked up a small number of times. The V call is TRBV2, the J call TRBJ2-3; D is perhaps TRBD1 (5 bases). Germline CDR1 reads SNHLY; CDR2 reads FYNNEI. This CDR3 is built from 11 residues. Trimming took off 5 bases at V and 5 bases at J, with 5 bases between the two ends. CDR3 residues: CASSTGDTQYF. CDR3 DNA sequence: TGTGCCAGCAGTACAGGAGATACGCAGTATTTT.

This chain joins TRBV7-9 and TRBJ2-7, with TRBD2 as a possible D gene (5 bases). V dropped 2 bases and J dropped 2 bases, with 10 bases sitting between them. The CDR3 covers 14 residues. Per the germline V gene, CDR1 is SEHNR and CDR2 is FQNEAQ (reference sequence). The CDR3 sequence: CASSLRAGAYEQYF. As DNA, the CDR3 is TGTGCCAGCAGCTTACGGGCCGGGGCCTACGAGCAGTACTTC.

The chain uses TRBV7-3 and TRBJ2-3; 12 nucleotides line up with TRBD2. The CDR3 loop spans 17 amino acids. With 5 bases clipped from V and 4 bases from J, the junction kept 10 bases outside the gene matches. Looked up from germline, CDR1 is SGHTA and CDR2 is FQGTGA. In DNA form, the CDR3 reads TGTGCCAGCAGCATAGGACTAGCGGGGTTGCAGTCAGATACGCAGTATTTT. Protein: CASSIGLAGLQSDTQYF.

The chain links TRBV5-1 to TRBJ2-7, with TRBD1 as a possible D gene (5 bases). The germline gives CDR1 SGHRS, CDR2 YFSETQ. The CDR3 is 13 amino acids. Between the trimmed V and J ends, which lost 1 base and 7 bases, there was a span of 12 bases. CDR3 nucleotide sequence: TGCGCCAGCAGCTTGACTCCCAGGGAAGAGCAGTACTTC. Its protein product is CASSLTPREEQYF.

The rearrangement joins TRBV5-1 to TRBJ2-3; no reliable D call. The CDR3 extends over 18 amino acids. V was clipped by 3 bases and J by 3 bases, with 23 bases between them. CDR1 and CDR2 from the germline V gene are SGHRS and YFSETQ. The CDR3 reads CASSYQTQATSGTDTQYF. The CDR3 nucleotides read TGCGCCAGCAGCTACCAGACCCAGGCCACCAGTGGGACAGATACGCAGTATTTT.

This chain links TRBV7-2 with TRBJ1-1, with D possibly matching TRBD1 (6 bases). The germline V gene has CDR1 SGHTA and CDR2 FQGNSA. The V gene lost 5 bases and the J gene lost 2 bases, with 12 bases spanning the gap. The length of the CDR3 is 14 residues. This CDR3 reads CASSLQGTNTEAFF. The CDR3 bases are TGTGCCAGCAGCCTCCAGGGGACCAACACTGAAGCTTTCTTT.

V gene TRBV4-2 combines with J gene TRBJ2-1; 11 bases line up with TRBD2. This CDR3 contains 16 residues. V dropped 4 bases and J dropped 4; count of bases not matched to a gene: 6. Germline V gives CDR1 LGHNA, CDR2 YNFKEQ. CDR3 bases: TGTGCCAGCAGCCGGGAAACTAGCGGGAGTTACAATGAGCAGTTCTTC. It yields the protein CASSRETSGSYNEQFF.

The chain employs TRBV13 and TRBJ1-1; TRBD1 matches 8 bases. The V gene's germline CDR1 is PRHDT and CDR2 FYEKMQ (reference sequence). The CDR3 consists of 16 residues. The trim removed 1 base at V and 5 bases at J, leaving 9 bases unmatched. This chain's CDR3 is CASSLVSSGGRTEAFF. The CDR3 DNA sequence: TGTGCCAGCAGCTTAGTCTCTTCAGGGGGCCGAACTGAAGCTTTCTTT.

The rearrangement uses TRBV7-2 and TRBJ1-1; 7 bases agree with TRBD1. CDR1 and CDR2 from the germline V gene are SGHTA and FQGNSA. With 4 bases clipped from V and 1 base from J, the junction kept 12 bases outside the gene matches. CDR3 length: 17 residues. CDR3 region: CASSSGGQGRPNTEAFF. The CDR3 nucleotides read TGTGCCAGCAGCTCAGGGGGGCAGGGACGACCGAACACTGAAGCTTTCTTT.

The chain is built from TRBV27 and TRBJ2-7, with 8 bases matching TRBD2. Germline assignment: CDR1 MNHEY and CDR2 SMNVEV (reference sequence). V lost 7 bases and J lost 2; bases outside the gene matches: 7. The CDR3 is 14 amino acids. The CDR3 DNA reads TGTGCCAGCAAAGGTTACGGGGGGGCCTACGAGCAGTACTTC. This translates into CASKGYGGAYEQYF.

This clone occurred a few times. This chain joins TRBV27 and TRBJ2-5; a possible D gene is TRBD2 (7 bases). CDR1 and CDR2 from the germline V gene are MNHEY and SMNVEV (reference sequence). Between the trimmed V and J ends, which lost 2 bases and 5 bases, there was a span of 15 bases. This CDR3 has 15 amino acids. The CDR3 DNA reads TGTGCCAGCAGTTTAGGAGGGGGGGCCCGGGAGACCCAGTACTTC. It is translated as CASSLGGGARETQYF.

This chain uses TRBV6-4 with TRBJ2-4; 8 nucleotides match TRBD1. The CDR3 has 15 amino acids. CDR1 MRHNA and CDR2 SNTAGT come from the germline V gene. V dropped 8 bases and J dropped 5; count of bases not matched to a gene: 11. The DNA of the CDR3 is TGTGCCAGCGTTAGACAGGGGTCGATTCAAAACATTCAGTACTTC. The encoded protein is CASVRQGSIQNIQYF.

This clone was recorded once. This chain connects TRBV11-2 to TRBJ2-3; TRBD2 matches at 8 bases. Germline loops: CDR1 SGHAT, CDR2 FQNNGV. Losses at the gene ends were 8 bases for V and 0 bases for J; bases not matched to a gene: 7. This CDR3 contains 15 residues. CDR3 protein: CASRPGLASTDTQYF. CDR3 nucleotides: TGTGCCAGCCGCCCTGGACTAGCTAGCACAGATACGCAGTATTTT.

This clone was picked up a small number of times. The chain has TRBV15 and TRBJ1-2; 8 bases agree with TRBD1. Germline trimming cut 6 bases from V and 4 bases from J; bases unmatched to any gene: 7. The CDR3 is 14 residues long. Germline CDR1 reads LNHNV; CDR2 reads YYDKDF (reference sequence). The DNA for the CDR3 is TGTGCCACCAGTCCCGGACAGGGAGCCTATGGCTACACCTTC. Translated, it gives CATSPGQGAYGYTF.

The CDR3 nucleotides are TGTGCCAGCAGGATCGTTCGGGGGGCCGGCGAAAAACTGTTTTTT. As protein: CASRIVRGAGEKLFF. This sequence joins TRBV28 and TRBJ1-4; maybe TRBD1 (6 bases). The CDR3 runs 15 residues. The V gene lost 6 bases and the J gene lost 8 bases, with 19 bases spanning the gap. Germline V gene sequence: CDR1 MDHEN, CDR2 SYDVKM.

The genes are TRBV13 and TRBJ2-1, with D tentatively TRBD2 (5 bases). Trimming removed 2 bases from V and 7 bases from J, with 15 bases in between. Germline V gene data show CDR1 as PRHDT and CDR2 as FYEKMQ (reference sequence). CDR3 length: 15 amino acids. Written as DNA, the CDR3 is TGTGCCAGCAGCTTATACGTGGGAGTCATGAATGAGCAGTTCTTC. It yields the protein CASSLYVGVMNEQFF.

This rearrangement joins TRBV7-3 to TRBJ1-2; D is unresolved. This CDR3 has 15 amino acids. Germline CDR1 reads SGHTA; CDR2 reads FQGTGA. The V gene lost 2 bases and the J gene lost 1 base, with 11 bases spanning the gap. The CDR3 reads CASSLSGAYNYGYTF. DNA for the CDR3: TGTGCCAGCAGCTTATCAGGTGCCTATAACTATGGCTACACCTTC.

CDR3 protein: CASSGQAAWAAGGSGANVLTF. The CDR3 DNA is TGTGCCAGTAGTGGGCAGGCCGCCTGGGCAGCGGGAGGGTCTGGGGCCAACGTCCTGACTTTC. The chain is built from TRBV19 and TRBJ2-6; the match to TRBD2 covers 10 bases. J gave up 1 base and V 5 bases, and 17 bases lay outside the gene matches. Germline CDR1 reads LNHDA; CDR2 reads SQIVND (reference sequence). The CDR3 contains 21 residues.

The CDR3 sequence: CASRPDRTLGNTIYF. The CDR3, as DNA: TGTGCCAGCAGACCAGACAGGACCCTCGGAAACACCATATATTTT. This chain uses TRBV6-1 with TRBJ1-3; tentative D call: TRBD1 (6 bases). The germline V and J ends were trimmed by 6 bases and 4 bases, with 16 bases remaining between them. Germline loops: CDR1 MNHNS, CDR2 SASEGT. The CDR3 is 15 residues long.